Given below is one TCR beta chain in context. The sample originates from a study of blood T cell repertoires in COVID-19. Whole-study context: The United States, Italy and Spain supplied acute and convalescent COVID-19 samples. PBMCs, B-cell-depleted T cells, or T cells provided the cDNA or gDNA that made up the material.

In the authors' workflow: The authors estimated nucleated cell counts from reference gene primer amplification. This table comes from immunoSEQ multiplex PCR, and its TCRdb copy is limited to in-frame clones, with some not included. For V, J and clone size, that table is used; D and trimming come from the DNA. The sample records more than 11,000 clones, 80% to 90% being singletons. The V and J ends lost 3 bases and 0 bases respectively, with 16 bases between them. The germline CDR1 and CDR2 sequences are DFQATT and SNEGSKA (reference sequence). CDR3 length: 16 residues. This receptor was taken from a woman aged 55-75 years with acute or convalescent COVID-19. The material sequenced was peripheral blood. J is TRBJ2-3 and V is TRBV20-1, with D hard to call. The CDR3 coding sequence is TGCAGTGCTAGTGATCCTAGGATTGGAAGCACAGATACGCAGTATTTT. It yields the protein CSASDPRIGSTDTQYF.